The rows below give T cell receptor beta chains drawn from one sample of a study of shared clonotypes between healthy human individuals. Sequenced by immunoSEQ multiplex PCR; TCRdb stores in-frame clones only, minus some. The repertoire holds more than 1.2 million clones, with around 98.5% as singletons. The sample comprised naive CD4+ T cells sorted from blood. The source of these receptors is a man younger than 40 in good health. CDR3s include the opening cysteine and the closing phenylalanine or tryptophan. The order of the fields is clone size, V gene, J gene, D gene, CDR3 DNA, CDR3 protein. The D gene is left open where the match is weak. Rows give clone size only sometimes, using once, few, many, or a class for an expanded clone.

clone size: -; V gene: TRBV30; J gene: TRBJ2-7; D gene: -; CDR3 DNA: TGTGCCTGGAGTACCGGGACTTTCTCCTACGAGCAGTACTTC; CDR3 protein: CAWSTGTFSYEQYF
clone size: once; V gene: TRBV7-2; J gene: TRBJ1-1; D gene: -; CDR3 DNA: TGTGCCAGCAGCTTAATCGGCGGGGCTTTCTTT; CDR3 protein: CASSLIGGAFF
clone size: -; V gene: TRBV6-6; J gene: TRBJ1-5; D gene: -; CDR3 DNA: TGTGCCAGCCGGTTAGATAGCAATCAGCCCCAGCATTTT; CDR3 protein: CASRLDSNQPQHF
clone size: once; V gene: TRBV5-1; J gene: TRBJ1-1; D gene: -; CDR3 DNA: TGCGCCAGCAGCGCCGGGACGAACACTGAAGCTTTCTTT; CDR3 protein: CASSAGTNTEAFF
clone size: -; V gene: TRBV18; J gene: TRBJ2-5; D gene: -; CDR3 DNA: TGTGCCAGCTCACCGAGAATTGACGAGACCCAGTACTTC; CDR3 protein: CASSPRIDETQYF
clone size: -; V gene: TRBV4-1; J gene: TRBJ1-2; D gene: TRBD1; CDR3 DNA: TGCGCCAGCAGCCACGCAACGGGACAGGGCTTCTATGGCTACACCTTC; CDR3 protein: CASSHATGQGFYGYTF
clone size: -; V gene: TRBV5-6; J gene: TRBJ2-1; D gene: -; CDR3 DNA: TGTGCCAGCAGCTTGCGCCTGTACAATGAGCAGTTCTTC; CDR3 protein: CASSLRLYNEQFF
clone size: -; V gene: TRBV2; J gene: TRBJ2-3; D gene: -; CDR3 DNA: TGTGCCAGCAGTGACCCGCAGGTTACAGATACGCAGTATTTT; CDR3 protein: CASSDPQVTDTQYF
clone size: -; V gene: TRBV5-1; J gene: TRBJ2-3; D gene: -; CDR3 DNA: TGCGCCAGCAGCTTCTGGGGGCCAACGTCTAGCACAGATACGCAGTATTTT; CDR3 protein: CASSFWGPTSSTDTQYF
clone size: -; V gene: TRBV19; J gene: TRBJ2-6; D gene: -; CDR3 DNA: TGTGCCAGTCGGCTGGGGGAACCTGGGGCCAACGTCCTGACTTTC; CDR3 protein: CASRLGEPGANVLTF
clone size: once; V gene: TRBV9; J gene: TRBJ2-1; D gene: TRBD1; CDR3 DNA: TGTGCCAGCAGCGTAACAGGGGGTCTCAATGAGCAGTTCTTC; CDR3 protein: CASSVTGGLNEQFF
clone size: -; V gene: TRBV7-8; J gene: TRBJ2-5; D gene: -; CDR3 DNA: TGTGCCAGCAGCTCCCAGGGTTGGGAGACCCAGTACTTC; CDR3 protein: CASSSQGWETQYF
clone size: once; V gene: TRBV6-5; J gene: TRBJ2-7; D gene: TRBD1; CDR3 DNA: TGTGCCAGCACGGACAGGGGAACGGGGGAGCAGTACTTC; CDR3 protein: CASTDRGTGEQYF
clone size: -; V gene: TRBV5-1; J gene: TRBJ2-7; D gene: TRBD1; CDR3 DNA: TGCGCCAGCAGCGTGACAGGGGGCGCGTACGAGCAGTACTTC; CDR3 protein: CASSVTGGAYEQYF
clone size: -; V gene: TRBV10-1; J gene: TRBJ2-1; D gene: TRBD2; CDR3 DNA: TGCGCCAGCAGTGATGGGACCCTGGGACTAAAGCAGTTCTTC; CDR3 protein: CASSDGTLGLKQFF
clone size: -; V gene: TRBV7-8; J gene: TRBJ2-3; D gene: TRBD2; CDR3 DNA: TGTGCCAGCAGCTTGGGACTAGCGGGAGAAGGAGATACGCAGTATTTT; CDR3 protein: CASSLGLAGEGDTQYF
clone size: once; V gene: TRBV18; J gene: TRBJ1-2; D gene: -; CDR3 DNA: TGTGCCAGCGCCGCAGGCGATCATCAATATGGCTACACCTTC; CDR3 protein: CASAAGDHQYGYTF
clone size: -; V gene: TRBV27; J gene: TRBJ2-1; D gene: TRBD2; CDR3 DNA: TGTGCCAGCAGTTTATATCCGCTAGCGGACTACAATGAGCAGTTCTTC; CDR3 protein: CASSLYPLADYNEQFF
clone size: -; V gene: TRBV7-2; J gene: TRBJ1-2; D gene: -; CDR3 DNA: TGTGCCAGCAGTACGACAGGTACGAACTATGGCTACACCTTC; CDR3 protein: CASSTTGTNYGYTF
clone size: -; V gene: TRBV2; J gene: TRBJ2-5; D gene: TRBD2; CDR3 DNA: TGTGCCAGCAGCGGACTAGCGGGAGGCGAGACCCAGTACTTC; CDR3 protein: CASSGLAGGETQYF
clone size: -; V gene: TRBV6-1; J gene: TRBJ2-1; D gene: -; CDR3 DNA: TGTGCCAGCAGACAGACAGCCATTTTCAATGAGCAGTTCTTC; CDR3 protein: CASRQTAIFNEQFF
clone size: -; V gene: TRBV11-2; J gene: TRBJ2-7; D gene: -; CDR3 DNA: TGTGCCAGCAGGCTGACAGCCTACGAGCAGTACTTC; CDR3 protein: CASRLTAYEQYF
clone size: once; V gene: TRBV28; J gene: TRBJ1-5; D gene: TRBD1; CDR3 DNA: TGTGCCAGCAGTGGCCGACAGGGTTATTTTCAGCCCCAGCATTTT; CDR3 protein: CASSGRQGYFQPQHF
clone size: -; V gene: TRBV10-3; J gene: TRBJ2-7; D gene: TRBD2; CDR3 DNA: TGTGCCATCAGTACCGGGACTAGCGGACCCTACGAGCAGTACTTC; CDR3 protein: CAISTGTSGPYEQYF
clone size: many; V gene: TRBV5-6; J gene: TRBJ1-5; D gene: TRBD1; CDR3 DNA: TGTGCCAGCAGCTTAAGGAGACAGGGGGCCGCATATAGCAATCAGCCCCAGCATTTT; CDR3 protein: CASSLRRQGAAYSNQPQHF
clone size: -; V gene: TRBV7-7; J gene: TRBJ2-1; D gene: TRBD1; CDR3 DNA: TGTGCCAGCAGCTTGGGACAGGGGGCCTACAATGAGCAGTTCTTC; CDR3 protein: CASSLGQGAYNEQFF
clone size: -; V gene: TRBV9; J gene: TRBJ2-4; D gene: TRBD1; CDR3 DNA: TGTGCCAGCAGCGCAGAAGGACAGGGGTTCACCAAAAACATTCAGTACTTC; CDR3 protein: CASSAEGQGFTKNIQYF
clone size: -; V gene: TRBV2; J gene: TRBJ1-4; D gene: -; CDR3 DNA: TGTGCCAGCAGCCATGACAGGATTGCAACTAATGAAAAACTGTTTTTT; CDR3 protein: CASSHDRIATNEKLFF
clone size: -; V gene: TRBV7-6; J gene: TRBJ2-2; D gene: -; CDR3 DNA: TGTGCCAGCAGACGGGGACGAAATATGAACACCGGGGAGCTGTTTTTT; CDR3 protein: CASRRGRNMNTGELFF
clone size: -; V gene: TRBV10-1; J gene: TRBJ2-2; D gene: TRBD2; CDR3 DNA: TGCGCCAGCAAGGCAGCGGGAGTCGGGGAGCTGTTTTTT; CDR3 protein: CASKAAGVGELFF
clone size: -; V gene: TRBV27; J gene: TRBJ2-7; D gene: TRBD2; CDR3 DNA: TGTGCCAGCAGTTTCCGGGGACTAGCGGGAGTCGAGCAGTACTTC; CDR3 protein: CASSFRGLAGVEQYF
clone size: -; V gene: TRBV9; J gene: TRBJ2-1; D gene: TRBD1; CDR3 DNA: TGTGCCAGCAGCCCTAGACAGGGGCGGAACAATGAGCAGTTCTTC; CDR3 protein: CASSPRQGRNNEQFF
clone size: -; V gene: TRBV19; J gene: TRBJ1-1; D gene: -; CDR3 DNA: TGTGCCAGTAGTATAGTCGTGAACACTGAAGCTTTCTTT; CDR3 protein: CASSIVVNTEAFF
clone size: -; V gene: TRBV7-2; J gene: TRBJ2-2; D gene: TRBD2; CDR3 DNA: TGTGCCAGCAGCTTTTACCGGGAGGTTACCGGGGAGCTGTTTTTT; CDR3 protein: CASSFYREVTGELFF
clone size: -; V gene: TRBV6-6; J gene: TRBJ2-1; D gene: -; CDR3 DNA: TGTGCCAGCAGTTCCGGCAGCTACAATGAGCAGTTCTTC; CDR3 protein: CASSSGSYNEQFF
clone size: -; V gene: TRBV7-2; J gene: TRBJ1-2; D gene: -; CDR3 DNA: TGTGCCAGCAGCTTCCTCATGAATGGCTTCCGGGACGGAGAAGGCTACACCTTC; CDR3 protein: CASSFLMNGFRDGEGYTF
clone size: -; V gene: TRBV2; J gene: TRBJ2-7; D gene: -; CDR3 DNA: TGTGCCAGCTTTGGAGGGGGATTTAAGACGAACTCCTACGAGCAGTACTTC; CDR3 protein: CASFGGGFKTNSYEQYF
clone size: -; V gene: TRBV5-4; J gene: TRBJ2-7; D gene: -; CDR3 DNA: TGTGCCAGCAGCTTGGGGGGGGACCCCTTCTACGAGCAGTACTTC; CDR3 protein: CASSLGGDPFYEQYF
clone size: -; V gene: TRBV10-3; J gene: TRBJ2-7; D gene: TRBD2; CDR3 DNA: TGTGCCATCAGTGACCGACTAGCGGGAGTCTACGAGCAGTACTTC; CDR3 protein: CAISDRLAGVYEQYF
clone size: -; V gene: TRBV29-1; J gene: TRBJ1-4; D gene: TRBD1; CDR3 DNA: TGCAGCGCGGGACAGGGTAACGAAAAACTGTTTTTT; CDR3 protein: CSAGQGNEKLFF
clone size: -; V gene: TRBV6-1; J gene: TRBJ2-1; D gene: -; CDR3 DNA: TGTGCCAGCAGTGATCATTTTTCCTACAATGAGCAGTTCTTC; CDR3 protein: CASSDHFSYNEQFF
clone size: once; V gene: TRBV7-6; J gene: TRBJ2-2; D gene: -; CDR3 DNA: TGTGCCAGCAGCCGAGGCAGGGTCGGCACCGGGGAGCTGTTTTTT; CDR3 protein: CASSRGRVGTGELFF